The T cell receptor beta chain described here comes from a study of blood T cell repertoires in COVID-19. This clone showed up just a few times. A read error may account for a junction end that differs from germline. Sequencing used immunoSEQ multiplex PCR; TCRdb keeps in-frame clones, though not all of them. The table lists 95,000 to 150,000 clones, approximately 90% of them singletons. The CDR3 loop spans 15 amino acids. The germline V gene encodes CDR1 SSHAT and CDR2 FNYEAQ (reference sequence). The rearrangement joins TRBV7-7 to TRBJ1-1; no reliable D call. Sequencing was carried out using peripheral blood. The origin of this receptor is a woman of 80 years or more with acute or convalescent COVID-19. The CDR3 spells CASSLTYGRSTEAFF. Here the CDR3 DNA reads TGTGCTAGCAGCTTAACTTACGGTCGGAGCACTGAAGCTTTCTTT. The full variable domain, in which reference TRBV7-7 and TRBJ1-1 provide the parts outside the CDR3, is GAGVSQSPRYKVTKRGQDVTLRCDPISSHATLYWYQQALGQGPEFLTYFNYEAQPDKSGLPSDRFSAERPEGSISTLTIQRTEQRDSAMYRCASSLTYGRSTEAFFGQGTRLTVV.